Sequencing of this TCR beta chain was carried out in a study of T cells in Graves' hyperthyroidism and ophthalmopathy. General study results and limits: Most thyroid clonotypes that were expanded above 0.001 also turned up in blood.

Only one count was recorded for this clonotype. Its antigen is currently unknown. Hyperthyroidism patients were newly diagnosed, had disease duration under 2 months, and were aged 18 to 65 years. Uncontrolled infections, other autoimmune diseases, pregnancy or lactation led to exclusion of patients. Thyroid ultrasound, orbital computed tomography, clinical symptoms, and serum thyroxine and TRAb underpinned diagnoses. Trimming stripped 5 bases from V and 0 bases from J, with 8 bases between. Germline V gene sequence: CDR1 LNHDA, CDR2 SQIVND (reference sequence). This CDR3 spans 13 amino acids. The source material, RNA transcripts, was used to amplify TCR beta CDR3 regions. The primer set for the first-round RT-PCR of the TCR CDR3 was HTBI. From the multiplex PCR reads, TCRdb called clonotypes with MiXCR, one entry per CDR3 protein. The sample holds approximately 410,000 distinct CDR3 sequences; roughly 13% are singletons and the top ten take 5% to 6.5%.

The V call is TRBV19, the J call TRBJ2-7; no reliable D call. The origin of this receptor is a woman under 30 with Graves' hyperthyroidism. Sequencing was carried out using blood. The CDR3 region is CASSLWVSYEQYF. CDR3 nucleotides: TGTGCCAGTAGTCTCTGGGTCTCCTACGAGCAGTACTTC.